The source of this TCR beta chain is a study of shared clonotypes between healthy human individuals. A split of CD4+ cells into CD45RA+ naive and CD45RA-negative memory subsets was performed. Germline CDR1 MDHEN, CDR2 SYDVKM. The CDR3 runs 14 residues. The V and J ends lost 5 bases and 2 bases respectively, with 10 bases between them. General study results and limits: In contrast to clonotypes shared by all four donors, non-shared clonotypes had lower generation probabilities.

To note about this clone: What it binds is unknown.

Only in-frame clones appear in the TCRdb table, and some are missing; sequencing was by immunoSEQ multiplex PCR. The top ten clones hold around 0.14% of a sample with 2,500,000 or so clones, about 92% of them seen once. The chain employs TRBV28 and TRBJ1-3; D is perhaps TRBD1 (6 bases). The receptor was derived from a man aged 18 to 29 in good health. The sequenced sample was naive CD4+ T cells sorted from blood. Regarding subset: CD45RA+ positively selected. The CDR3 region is CASSEGGAGNTIYF. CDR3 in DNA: TGTGCCAGCAGTGAGGGGGGGGCTGGAAACACCATATATTTT.